This TCR beta chain stems from a study of cytomegalovirus exposure and HLA in healthy donors. Overall study results and limits: TCR beta sequences reportedly predicted the HLA-A and HLA-B alleles of most subjects accurately. The presence/absence work took it that sequencing depth was about the same across donors. In a later analysis, HLA-associated TCR beta chains were more clonally expanded than equally common others. In a later analysis, most CMV-associated TCR beta chains appeared HLA-restricted.

Vbeta (60) and Jbeta (13) primers were used in the PCR. Here immunoSEQ multiplex PCR was the method, and the copy in TCRdb shows in-frame clones only, minus some. The sample includes approximately 130,000 clones, about three quarters seen only once; the top ten take roughly 1.8%. To note about this clone: The antigen remains unidentified.

CDR1 is SGHDN and CDR2 is FVKESK in the germline V gene. The CDR3 is made up of 14 amino acids. V gave up 0 bases and J gave up 4 bases, with 9 bases separating them. The chain links TRBV14 to TRBJ1-1, with D unclear. Sequencing input: PBMCs. The TCR comes from a female donor in good health and CMV-seropositive. The chain's CDR3 is CASSQESVGTEAFF. The CDR3 DNA reads as TGTGCCAGCAGCCAAGAGAGCGTGGGCACTGAAGCTTTCTTT.